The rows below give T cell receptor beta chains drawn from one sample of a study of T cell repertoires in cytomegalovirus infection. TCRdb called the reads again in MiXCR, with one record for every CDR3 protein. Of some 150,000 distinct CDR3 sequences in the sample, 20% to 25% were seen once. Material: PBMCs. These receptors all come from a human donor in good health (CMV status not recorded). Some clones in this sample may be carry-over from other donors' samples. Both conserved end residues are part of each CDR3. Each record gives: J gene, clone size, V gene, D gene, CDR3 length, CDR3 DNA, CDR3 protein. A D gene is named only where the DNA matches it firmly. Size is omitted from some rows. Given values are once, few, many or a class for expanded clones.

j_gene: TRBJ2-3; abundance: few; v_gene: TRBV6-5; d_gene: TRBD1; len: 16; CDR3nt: TGTGCCAGCAGCCCTAAACTGACAGGGGGCAGGGATACGCAGTATTTT; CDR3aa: CASSPKLTGGRDTQYF
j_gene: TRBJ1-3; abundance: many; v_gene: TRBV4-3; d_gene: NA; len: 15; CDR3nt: TGCGCCAGCAGCCAAGAAGGGTACTCTGGAAACACCATATATTTT; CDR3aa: CASSQEGYSGNTIYF
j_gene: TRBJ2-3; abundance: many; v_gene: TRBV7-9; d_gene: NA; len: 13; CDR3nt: TGTGCCAGCAGCTTAGCGACACAAGATACGCAGTATTTT; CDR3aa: CASSLATQDTQYF
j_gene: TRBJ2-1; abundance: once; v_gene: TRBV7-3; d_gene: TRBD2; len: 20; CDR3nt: TGTGCCAGCAGCTTACCGGGGGAAACTAGCGGGGGGGCGGGCTACAATGAGCAGTTCTTC; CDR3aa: CASSLPGETSGGAGYNEQFF
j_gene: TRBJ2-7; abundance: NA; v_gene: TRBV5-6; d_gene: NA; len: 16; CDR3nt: TGTGCCAGCAGCTTGGTCGGCAGGAGTTCTTCCTACGAGCAGTACTTC; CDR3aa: CASSLVGRSSSYEQYF
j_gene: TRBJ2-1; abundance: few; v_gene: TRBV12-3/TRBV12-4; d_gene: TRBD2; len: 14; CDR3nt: TGTGCCAGCGGGACTAGAGTGGGTTACAATGAGCAGTTCTTC; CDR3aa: CASGTRVGYNEQFF
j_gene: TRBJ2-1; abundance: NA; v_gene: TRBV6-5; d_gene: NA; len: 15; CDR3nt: TGTGCCAGCAGTCCCAACCGGGGCAGCCACAATGAGCAGTTCTTC; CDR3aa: CASSPNRGSHNEQFF
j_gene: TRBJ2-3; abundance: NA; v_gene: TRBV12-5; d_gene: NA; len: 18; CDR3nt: TGTGCTAGTGGTCCTGAGAGACGGGGAAAATCGGGAACAGATACGCAGTATTTT; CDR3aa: CASGPERRGKSGTDTQYF
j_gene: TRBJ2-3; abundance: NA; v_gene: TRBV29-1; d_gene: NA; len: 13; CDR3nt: TGCAGCGTCGAAGACTGGAAAGTAGATACGCAGTATTTT; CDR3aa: CSVEDWKVDTQYF
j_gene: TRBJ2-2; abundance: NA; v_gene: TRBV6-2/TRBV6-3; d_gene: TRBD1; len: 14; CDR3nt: TGTGCCAGCAGAGGGGGCGTGTGGTCCGGGGAGCTGTTTTTT; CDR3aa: CASRGGVWSGELFF
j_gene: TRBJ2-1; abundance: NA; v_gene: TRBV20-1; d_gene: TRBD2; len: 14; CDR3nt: TGCAGTGCTAGAGGTTCTAGCGGGACCTTTCGGACGTTCTTC; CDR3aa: CSARGSSGTFRTFF
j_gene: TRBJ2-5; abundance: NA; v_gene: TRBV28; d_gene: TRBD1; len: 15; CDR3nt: TGTGCCAGCAGTCCCGGGACAGCCCTACAAGAGACCCAGTACTTC; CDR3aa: CASSPGTALQETQYF
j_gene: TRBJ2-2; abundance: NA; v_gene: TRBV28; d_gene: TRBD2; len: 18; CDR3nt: TGTGCCAGCAGTCCTTCGGGACTAGCGGGAGCGGGGACCGGGGAGCTGTTTTTT; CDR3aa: CASSPSGLAGAGTGELFF
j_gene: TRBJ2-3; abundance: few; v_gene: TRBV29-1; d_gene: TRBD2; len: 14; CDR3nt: TGCAGCGTACGGACTAGCGGATTAGAGTATACGCAGTATTTT; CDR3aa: CSVRTSGLEYTQYF
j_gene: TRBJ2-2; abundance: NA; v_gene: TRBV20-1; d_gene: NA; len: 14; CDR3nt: TGCAGTGCTAGAGACAGGGGTAACACCGGGGAGCTGTTTTTT; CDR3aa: CSARDRGNTGELFF
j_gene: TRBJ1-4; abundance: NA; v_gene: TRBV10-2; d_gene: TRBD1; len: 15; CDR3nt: TGCGCCAGCAGGGACAGGGGGCGGACTAATGAAAAACTGTTTTTT; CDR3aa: CASRDRGRTNEKLFF
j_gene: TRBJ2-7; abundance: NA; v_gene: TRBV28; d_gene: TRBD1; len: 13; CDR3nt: TGTGCCAGCCGGGACAGGGGGCAACGCGAGCAGTACTTC; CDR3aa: CASRDRGQREQYF
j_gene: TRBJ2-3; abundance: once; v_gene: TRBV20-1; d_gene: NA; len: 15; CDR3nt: TGCAGTGCCCGCTTGGGGGCTATTAGCACAGATACGCAGTATTTT; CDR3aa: CSARLGAISTDTQYF
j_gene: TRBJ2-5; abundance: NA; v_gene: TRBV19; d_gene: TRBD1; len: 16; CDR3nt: TGTGCCAGTAGTATGAGAGTCGGACAGGGCCAAGAGACCCAGTACTTC; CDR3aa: CASSMRVGQGQETQYF
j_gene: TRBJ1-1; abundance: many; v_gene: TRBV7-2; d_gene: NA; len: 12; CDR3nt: TGTGCCAGCAGGAGGCAGGGGACTGAAGCTTTCTTT; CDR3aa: CASRRQGTEAFF
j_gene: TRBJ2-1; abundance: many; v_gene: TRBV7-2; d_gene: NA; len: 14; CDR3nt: TGTGCCAGCAGCTTAGATTTCCCTTACAATGAGCAGTTCTTC; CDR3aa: CASSLDFPYNEQFF
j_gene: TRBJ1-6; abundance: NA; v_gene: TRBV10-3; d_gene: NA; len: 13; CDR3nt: TGTGCCATCAACCCCAGGGAAGATTCACCCCTCCACTTT; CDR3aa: CAINPREDSPLHF
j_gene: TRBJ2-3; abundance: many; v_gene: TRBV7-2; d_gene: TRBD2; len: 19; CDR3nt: TGTGCCAGCAGCTTAGGCGGTCCTAGCGGGAGGGCCCTCCCAGATACGCAGTATTTT; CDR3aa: CASSLGGPSGRALPDTQYF
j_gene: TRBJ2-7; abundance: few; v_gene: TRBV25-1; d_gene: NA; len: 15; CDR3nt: TGTGCCAGCAGTGCCCCCAGGGAGCACCCCTACGAGCAGTACTTC; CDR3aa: CASSAPREHPYEQYF
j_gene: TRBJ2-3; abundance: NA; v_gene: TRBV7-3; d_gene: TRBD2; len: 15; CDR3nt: TGTGCCAGCAGCTCTACCGGGGGGGCCACAGATGCGCAGTATTTT; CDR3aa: CASSSTGGATDAQYF
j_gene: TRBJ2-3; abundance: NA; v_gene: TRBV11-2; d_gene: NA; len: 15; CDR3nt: TGTGCCAGCAGCCGTACCGGGGGCGAGGCAGATACGCAGTATTTT; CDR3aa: CASSRTGGEADTQYF
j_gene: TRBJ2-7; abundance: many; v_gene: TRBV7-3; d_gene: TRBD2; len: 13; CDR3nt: TGTGCCAGCAGCTTAACAGGGACTAGCGAGCAGTACTTC; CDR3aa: CASSLTGTSEQYF